This T cell receptor beta chain originates from a study of blood T cells in healthy people across ages. Study outcomes and limitations: In the absence of known donor CMV status, changes in expanded clonotypes were possibly confounded.

The CDR3 consists of 13 residues. The germline gives CDR1 WSHSY, CDR2 SAAADI. V lost 10 bases and J lost 2; bases outside the gene matches: 6. Worth noting for this clonotype: The antigen is undetermined.

A sample-barcoded 5' primer and a J-beta primer mix were used in a second PCR of roughly 6 to 11 cycles. All cDNA molecules were each tagged by a template-switch adaptor with 12 random nucleotides. Via MiXCR, TCRdb re-called the 5' RACE reads, giving one row per CDR3 protein. The sample lists over 1,300,000 distinct CDR3 sequences; roughly 60% were seen once. The origin of this receptor is a man in his late teens or twenties in good health. Source material: blood. The chain employs TRBV10-2 and TRBJ2-7; 9 bases match TRBD1. CDR3 protein: CATTGTGTYEQYF. As DNA, the CDR3 is TGCGCCACCACCGGGACAGGGACCTACGAGCAGTACTTC.